One and the same sample provided the 29 T cell receptor beta chains below, sequenced in a study of control samples from healthy donors and cancer patients. Sequenced by immunoSEQ multiplex PCR; TCRdb stores in-frame clones only, minus some. Of about 130,000 clones in the sample, 90% to 95% are singletons; the top ten hold 13% to 15%. The sequenced material came from PBMCs. These receptors were collected from a man in his 60s with colorectal cancer.

This chain joins TRBV7-9 and TRBJ2-3, with TRBD2 identical over 7 bases. CDR3 length: 15 residues. CDR1 SEHNR and CDR2 FQNEAQ come from the germline V gene (reference sequence). Losses at the gene ends were 5 bases for V and 0 bases for J; bases not matched to a gene: 5. Here the CDR3 reads CASSNGGISTDTQYF. The CDR3 DNA follows: TGTGCCAGCAGCAACGGGGGGATCAGCACAGATACGCAGTATTTT.

The chain is built from TRBV11-3 and TRBJ1-1; D unclear. Germline CDR1 and CDR2: SGHNT and YENEEA. The CDR3 extends over 14 amino acids. V was clipped by 1 base and J by 3 bases, with 9 bases between them. CDR3 sequence: CASSLGEGDTEAFF. CDR3 nucleotides: TGTGCCAGCAGCTTAGGAGAAGGAGACACTGAAGCTTTCTTT.

This chain links TRBV4-1 with TRBJ2-1; TRBD1 matches 9 bases. Per the germline V gene, CDR1 is MGHRA and CDR2 is YSYEKL. Germline trimming cut 3 bases from V and 5 bases from J; bases unmatched to any gene: 11. The CDR3 runs 17 residues. The CDR3, as DNA: TGCGCCAGCAGCCACCTACCGGGACAGGGAGGAAACAATGAGCAGTTCTTC. Protein sequence: CASSHLPGQGGNNEQFF.

The chain recombines TRBV10-2 with TRBJ2-7; 7 nucleotides match TRBD1. The germline gives CDR1 WSHSY, CDR2 SAAADI. V lost 0 bases, J lost 4 bases, and 12 bases stayed unmatched. The CDR3 runs to 17 residues. The CDR3: CASSESPGQSYKYEQYF. CDR3 in DNA: TGCGCCAGCAGTGAGTCCCCGGGACAGTCTTACAAATACGAGCAGTACTTC.

V gene TRBV19 combines with J gene TRBJ2-5; 8 bases map to TRBD2. V gave up 3 bases and J gave up 3 bases; unmatched junction bases: 3. The CDR3 contains 14 residues. Germline V gene lookup returns CDR1 LNHDA and CDR2 SQIVND (reference sequence). CDR3 protein: CASSMGAGEETQYF. As DNA, the CDR3 is TGTGCCAGTAGTATGGGAGCGGGGGAAGAGACCCAGTACTTC.

The CDR3 DNA sequence: TGTGCCAGCAGCTTTACGCGTGGAGATGAAGCTTTCTTT. Its protein is CASSFTRGDEAFF. This chain connects TRBV11-3 to TRBJ1-1; D gene uncertain. Germline V CDR1 and CDR2: SGHNT, YENEEA. Trimming cost V 3 bases and J 7 bases, with 12 bases left between them. The CDR3 is 13 residues long.

The CDR3 sequence is CASSVVLRKSQAGATKPRKETQYF. The DNA of the CDR3 is TGTGCCAGCAGCGTAGTTTTGCGGAAATCTCAAGCCGGGGCAACGAAGCCCAGAAAAGAGACCCAGTACTTC. This chain uses TRBV9 with TRBJ2-5; D may correspond to TRBD1 or TRBD2 (5 bases each). The CDR3 length is 24 residues. CDR1 is SGDLS, CDR2 YYNGEE, per germline. The V end lost 0 bases, the J end lost 3 bases, and 39 bases lay between the germline ends.

The J gene is TRBJ2-2, the V gene TRBV27; D possibly corresponds to TRBD1 (5 bases). The CDR3 length is 13 residues. V lost 5 bases and J lost 2, with 6 bases in between. Germline V gene data show CDR1 as MNHEY and CDR2 as SMNVEV (reference sequence). The CDR3 reads CASSQGNTGELFF. CDR3 nucleotide sequence: TGTGCCAGCAGTCAGGGAAACACCGGGGAGCTGTTTTTT.

Regarding this clone: One end of the junction is discordant with germline, which a read error may explain. The CDR3 here is CAISQGPGNAEAFF. The CDR3 nucleotides are TGTGCCATCAGCCAGGGGCCAGGGAACGCTGAAGCTTTCTTT. V and J are TRBV10-3 and TRBJ1-1; D might be TRBD1 (6 bases). In germline, CDR1 is ENHRY, CDR2 SYGVKD. This CDR3 contains 14 residues.

The CDR3 DNA reads TGTGCCAGCAGCTTGGGTGGGACAATCTCCTACGAGCAGTACTTC. This gives the protein CASSLGGTISYEQYF. V gene TRBV5-4 combines with J gene TRBJ2-7; D possibly corresponds to TRBD1 (6 bases). The CDR3 covers 15 residues. CDR1 is SGHNT and CDR2 is YYREEE in the germline V gene (reference sequence). Trimming pared 0 bases from V and 0 bases from J, leaving 10 bases between.

V gene TRBV25-1 combines with J gene TRBJ1-2, with TRBD1 as a possible D gene (5 bases). This CDR3 is 13 amino acids long. The germline gives CDR1 MGHDK, CDR2 SYGVNS. Trimming left V 2 bases short and J 3 bases short, with 7 bases between. This chain's CDR3 is CASSEQGYYGYTF. The DNA of the CDR3 is TGTGCCAGCAGTGAACAGGGCTACTATGGCTACACCTTC.

This sequence joins TRBV3-1 (or the pseudogene TRBV3-2) and TRBJ1-3; D is unclear. The CDR3 consists of 16 residues. With 5 bases removed from V and 0 bases from J, the gap between germline ends came to 14 bases. Germline-derived CDR1 and CDR2 are LGHDT and YNNKEL (reference sequence). CDR3 in DNA: TGTGCCAGCAGCACCCCGGGAAGGGACTCTGGAAACACCATATATTTT. Translated: CASSTPGRDSGNTIYF.

This rearrangement joins TRBV3-1 (or the pseudogene TRBV3-2) to TRBJ2-3; D perhaps matches TRBD2 (5 bases). Per the germline V gene, CDR1 is LGHDT and CDR2 is YNNKEL (reference sequence). This CDR3 is 11 amino acids long. V lost 9 bases, J lost 6 bases, and 10 bases lay in between. CDR3 in DNA: TGTGCCAGTCCCTCTAGCGATACGCAGTATTTT. Translated, it gives CASPSSDTQYF.

The rearrangement joins TRBV19 to TRBJ1-6; D perhaps matches TRBD1 (6 bases). The CDR3 extends over 14 amino acids. The V end was cut by 2 bases, the J end by 11 bases, with 13 bases between. CDR1 is LNHDA, CDR2 SQIVND, per germline (reference sequence). CDR3 in amino acids: CASSILQGRTPLHF. For the CDR3, the DNA is TGTGCCAGTAGTATACTACAGGGTCGAACACCCCTCCACTTT.

The chain joins TRBV29-1 to TRBJ2-7; the D gene is possibly TRBD1 (6 bases). Trimming pared 7 bases from V and 6 bases from J, leaving 19 bases between. Germline V gene data show CDR1 as SQVTM and CDR2 as ANQGSEA. The CDR3 loop spans 13 amino acids. In DNA, the CDR3 is TGCAGCGCTAAACAGGGCTTGATATCCGAGCAGTACTTC. Translating it yields CSAKQGLISEQYF.

The CDR3 loop reads CASSTQRGAGYEQYF. The CDR3 DNA is TGTGCCAGTAGTACCCAGCGGGGGGCAGGGTACGAGCAGTACTTC. V gene TRBV19 combines with J gene TRBJ2-7, with 9 bases lining up with TRBD2. Germline trimming cut 4 bases from V and 4 bases from J; bases unmatched to any gene: 8. Germline values: CDR1 LNHDA, CDR2 SQIVND (reference sequence). This CDR3 has 15 amino acids.

V is TRBV5-5 and J is TRBJ2-1, with TRBD2 matching over 8 bases. The CDR3 runs to 15 residues. Losses at the gene ends were 2 bases for V and 8 bases for J; bases not matched to a gene: 9. The germline V gene encodes CDR1 SGHKS and CDR2 YYEKEE (reference sequence). The CDR3 sequence: CASSLSGGAFDEQFF. The CDR3 DNA sequence: TGTGCCAGCAGCTTATCCGGGGGGGCCTTCGATGAGCAGTTCTTC.

The genes are TRBV11-3 and TRBJ2-2; a weak D match, TRBD1 (6 bases). Germline-derived CDR1 and CDR2 are SGHNT and YENEEA. This CDR3 contains 15 residues. V gave up 5 bases and J gave up 5 bases, with 15 bases separating them. The chain's CDR3 is CASSGPGDVTGELFF. For the CDR3, the DNA is TGTGCCAGCAGCGGGCCAGGGGATGTTACCGGGGAGCTGTTTTTT. The full variable domain, in which reference TRBV11-3 and TRBJ2-2 provide the parts outside the CDR3, is EAGVVQSPRYKIIEKKQPVAFWCNPISGHNTLYWYLQNLGQGPELLIRYENEEAVDDSQLPKDRFSAERLKGVDSTLKIQPAELGDSAVYLCASSGPGDVTGELFFGEGSRLTVL.

The V gene is TRBV7-9, the J gene TRBJ1-1; D unresolved. Per the germline V gene, CDR1 is SEHNR and CDR2 is FQNEAQ (reference sequence). CDR3 size: 13 residues. V gave up 5 bases and J gave up 0 bases, with 7 bases separating them. This chain's CDR3 is CASSGMVNTEAFF. The CDR3 DNA reads as TGTGCCAGCAGCGGGATGGTGAACACTGAAGCTTTCTTT.

The V and J genes are TRBV7-9 and TRBJ1-6, with D possibly being TRBD1 (5 bases). Germline V gene lookup returns CDR1 SEHNR and CDR2 FQNEAQ (reference sequence). CDR3 length: 15 amino acids. Trimming cost V 1 base and J 7 bases, with 11 bases left between them. CDR3 DNA sequence: TGTGCCAGCAGCTTAGTAGGAGGGGACAATTCACCCCTCCACTTT. Translation gives CASSLVGGDNSPLHF.

The gene calls are TRBV3-1 (or the pseudogene TRBV3-2) and TRBJ2-6; D unclear. The CDR3 is made up of 11 amino acids. Trimming took off 1 base at V and 13 bases at J, with 5 bases between the two ends. The germline V gene encodes CDR1 LGHDT and CDR2 YNNKEL (reference sequence). The DNA for the CDR3 is TGTGCCAGCAGCCAAGGTTTGGTCCTGACTTTC. This sequence encodes CASSQGLVLTF.

This chain uses TRBV4-3 with TRBJ1-2, with TRBD1 identical over 10 bases. The CDR3 length is 19 residues. Germline trimming cut 2 bases from V and 2 bases from J; bases unmatched to any gene: 14. CDR1 is LGHNA and CDR2 is YSLEER in the germline V gene. CDR3 sequence (DNA): TGCGCCAGCAGCCAATCCCGATCCGGGACAGGGGCCAACAACTATGGCTACACCTTC. This sequence encodes CASSQSRSGTGANNYGYTF.

The J gene is TRBJ1-5, the V gene TRBV20-1; no clear D. The length of the CDR3 is 11 residues. Germline V gene sequence: CDR1 DFQATT, CDR2 SNEGSKA (reference sequence). The V end lost 3 bases, the J end lost 13 bases, and 13 bases lay between the germline ends. CDR3 in amino acids: CSARKGSLQHF. Written as DNA, the CDR3 is TGCAGTGCTAGGAAGGGCAGTCTACAGCATTTT.

V usage is TRBV11-2 and J usage is TRBJ1-1; TRBD1 matches at 7 bases. The germline gives CDR1 SGHAT, CDR2 FQNNGV. The CDR3 runs to 17 residues. V lost 2 bases and J lost 2; bases outside the gene matches: 11. CDR3 sequence: CASSLRSHTGVNTEAFF. In nucleotides, the CDR3 is TGTGCCAGCAGCTTAAGGAGCCATACAGGGGTTAACACTGAAGCTTTCTTT. Full variable domain (outside the CDR3, taken from reference TRBV11-2 and TRBJ1-1): EAGVAQSPRYKIIEKRQSVAFWCNPISGHATLYWYQQILGQGPKLLIQFQNNGVVDDSQLPKDRFSAERLKGVDSTLKIQPAKLEDSAVYLCASSLRSHTGVNTEAFFGQGTRLTVV.

The V call is TRBV6-5, the J call TRBJ2-1; 7 bases are shared with TRBD1. There are 15 residues in the CDR3. Germline CDR1 MNHEY, CDR2 SVGAGI. J gave up 3 bases and V 5 bases, and 7 bases lay outside the gene matches. The CDR3 here is CASSLRDSRYNEQFF. The CDR3 DNA is TGTGCCAGCAGTCTCCGGGACAGCCGCTACAATGAGCAGTTCTTC.

The chain carries TRBV9 and TRBJ2-7, with D possibly TRBD2 on 6 matching bases. V was trimmed by 0 bases and J by 6 bases, leaving 22 bases between them. CDR1 is SGDLS and CDR2 is YYNGEE in the germline V gene. The CDR3 is made up of 17 amino acids. The CDR3 is CASSVDPLARGSGEQYF. CDR3 DNA sequence: TGTGCCAGCAGCGTAGACCCGTTGGCTCGGGGGTCGGGCGAGCAGTACTTC.

The chain combines TRBV11-2 with TRBJ2-3, with D perhaps matching TRBD1 or TRBD2 (5 bases each). Germline V lookup: CDR1 SGHAT, CDR2 FQNNGV. V was pared by 0 bases and J by 2 bases, with 9 bases between. This CDR3 region has 15 residues. The CDR3 spells CASSLDGAFTDTQYF. CDR3 DNA: TGTGCCAGCAGCTTAGACGGGGCCTTCACAGATACGCAGTATTTT.

The V and J genes are TRBV9 and TRBJ2-1; 11 positions match TRBD2. Germline V gives CDR1 SGDLS, CDR2 YYNGEE. V dropped 2 bases and J dropped 6; count of bases not matched to a gene: 7. The CDR3 runs 16 residues. CDR3 DNA sequence: TGTGCCAGCAGCGTTCAATTAGCGGGGGGGCTCAATGAGCAGTTCTTC. It is translated as CASSVQLAGGLNEQFF.

The CDR3 bases are TGTGCCAGCAGTTTAGCAGGGAGATTATCCACAGATACGCAGTATTTT. It translates to CASSLAGRLSTDTQYF. The V call is TRBV9, the J call TRBJ2-3; D assignment may be TRBD1 or TRBD2 (5 bases each). V shed 5 bases and J shed 2 bases, with 18 bases lying between them. The CDR3 sequence is 16 residues long. Per germline, CDR1 SGDLS and CDR2 YYNGEE.